These T cell receptor beta chains were read from a single sample in a study of cytomegalovirus exposure and HLA in healthy donors. Profiled with immunoSEQ multiplex PCR; TCRdb holds only in-frame clones, not every one. The table lists tens of thousands of clones, about 78% of them singletons. Sequencing was carried out using PBMCs. These receptors all stem from a woman aged 40 to 50 in good health and CMV-seropositive. CDR3s include the opening cysteine and the closing phenylalanine or tryptophan. Fields, in order: V gene, clone size, D gene, J gene, CDR3 protein, CDR3 DNA. A D gene is named only where the DNA matches it firmly. Clone size is not always given. Where it is, it says once, few, many or a class for expanded clones.

>TRBV9|.|.|TRBJ1-4
CASSGGGLPEEKLFF
TGTGCCAGCAGCGGCGGAGGACTGCCCGAGGAAAAACTGTTTTTT
>TRBV28|.|.|TRBJ1-3
CASSLLLPTQNSGNTIYF
TGTGCCAGCAGTTTACTACTACCGACGCAAAACTCTGGAAACACCATATATTTT
>TRBV6-1|once|.|TRBJ2-3
CASSPRSGDTQYF
TGTGCCAGCAGCCCGAGGTCGGGTGATACGCAGTATTTT
>TRBV6-1|.|.|TRBJ1-1
CASSGGDTLNTEAFF
TGTGCCAGCAGTGGAGGGGACACCTTGAACACTGAAGCTTTCTTT
>TRBV6-5|.|TRBD2|TRBJ2-3
CASSKLAGGRDTQYF
TGTGCCAGCAGTAAGCTAGCGGGGGGCAGGGATACGCAGTATTTT
>TRBV18|few|.|TRBJ1-1
CASSPGLNEAFF
TGTGCCAGCTCACCGGGACTGAATGAAGCTTTCTTT
>TRBV27|once|.|TRBJ1-2
CASSQRSHLGYTF
TGTGCCAGCAGCCAACGGTCCCACCTTGGCTACACCTTC
>TRBV7-2|.|.|TRBJ2-4
CASSLDQGWDIQYF
TGTGCCAGCAGCTTAGATCAGGGGTGGGACATTCAGTACTTC
>TRBV29-1|.|.|TRBJ1-1
CSVERGGGNTEAFF
TGCAGCGTTGAACGCGGCGGGGGGAACACTGAAGCTTTCTTT
>TRBV5-1|.|TRBD1|TRBJ1-6
CASSLAAGGSSYNSPLHF
TGCGCCAGCAGCTTGGCGGCAGGGGGATCCTCCTATAATTCACCCCTCCACTTT
>TRBV19|.|.|TRBJ1-5
CASSTSGGNQPQHF
TGTGCCAGTAGTACGTCAGGGGGCAATCAGCCCCAGCATTTT
>TRBV7-6|few|TRBD1|TRBJ2-7
CASSLRQGGDEQYF
TGTGCCAGCAGCTTGAGACAGGGTGGGGACGAGCAGTACTTC
>TRBV5-8|.|.|TRBJ2-5
CASSLDLGTQYF
TGTGCCAGCAGCTTGGATCTCGGGACCCAGTACTTC
>TRBV23-1|.|.|TRBJ2-3
CASSHVYRVNTDTQYF
TGCGCCAGCAGTCATGTGTACAGGGTAAACACAGATACGCAGTATTTT
>TRBV6-1|few|TRBD1|TRBJ2-4
CASSQGENIQYF
TGTGCCAGCAGCCAGGGGGAAAACATTCAGTACTTC
>TRBV5-4|.|.|TRBJ1-1
CASSLSKVNTEAFF
TGTGCCAGCAGCCTTAGCAAAGTGAACACTGAAGCTTTCTTT
>TRBV7-2|.|TRBD1|TRBJ2-7
CASSQDRPGRQYF
TGTGCCAGCAGCCAGGACAGGCCGGGGCGGCAGTACTTC
>TRBV4-2|.|.|TRBJ1-2
CASSQGAGYGYTF
TGTGCCAGCAGCCAGGGAGCGGGGTATGGCTACACCTTC
>TRBV28|.|.|TRBJ2-7
CASSLSQGSKYEQYF
TGTGCCAGCAGTTTATCCCAGGGTAGTAAGTACGAGCAGTACTTC
>TRBV5-1|.|TRBD2|TRBJ2-3
CASSSLTSGVRTDTQYF
TGCGCCAGCAGCTCTCTCACTAGCGGGGTCCGCACAGATACGCAGTATTTT
>TRBV4-3|.|TRBD1|TRBJ1-2
CASSRGRGLNGYTF
TGCGCCAGCAGCCGGGGCAGGGGGCTTAATGGCTACACCTTC
>TRBV9|few|TRBD2|TRBJ2-1
CASSRRGAYNEQFF
TGTGCCAGCAGCCGGCGGGGGGCCTACAATGAGCAGTTCTTC
>TRBV29-1|.|.|TRBJ2-3
CSVEDTGSHGTQYF
TGCAGCGTTGAAGATACGGGTTCTCACGGTACGCAGTATTTT
>TRBV15|.|.|TRBJ2-3
CATRWRPQTTDTQYF
TGTGCCACCCGGTGGCGGCCGCAGACCACAGATACGCAGTATTTT
>TRBV4-2|.|TRBD1|TRBJ2-7
CASSQETGPYEQYF
TGTGCCAGCAGCCAAGAGACAGGGCCCTACGAGCAGTACTTC
>TRBV29-1|.|TRBD2|TRBJ2-1
CSVVGGGYNEQFF
TGCAGCGTTGTCGGCGGGGGCTACAATGAGCAGTTCTTC
>TRBV9|.|.|TRBJ1-1
CASSLPGERTEAFF
TGTGCCAGCAGTTTACCGGGGGAACGGACTGAAGCTTTCTTT
>TRBV7-6|once|TRBD1|TRBJ1-2
CASSWTGDNGYTF
TGTGCCAGCAGCTGGACAGGGGATAATGGCTACACCTTC
>TRBV27|.|.|TRBJ2-7
CASRITGVYEQYF
TGTGCCAGCAGGATTACAGGTGTCTACGAGCAGTACTTC
>TRBV11-2|.|.|TRBJ2-1
CASSLVRGKAYNEQFF
TGTGCCAGCAGCTTAGTCCGGGGGAAAGCCTACAATGAGCAGTTCTTC
>TRBV7-9|.|TRBD1|TRBJ1-5
CASSPDRDRDQPQHF
TGTGCCAGCAGCCCAGACCGGGACAGGGATCAGCCCCAGCATTTT
>TRBV28|.|TRBD1|TRBJ1-1
CASSQDLEGGGTEAFF
TGTGCCAGCAGCCAAGATCTTGAAGGGGGCGGCACTGAAGCTTTCTTT
>TRBV30|.|.|TRBJ1-1
CAWRMKGVRDTEAFF
TGTGCCTGGAGAATGAAGGGGGTTAGGGACACTGAAGCTTTCTTT
>TRBV25-1|.|.|TRBJ2-1
CASRGSSYNEQFF
TGTGCCAGCAGAGGGAGCTCCTACAATGAGCAGTTCTTC
>TRBV7-9|once|.|TRBJ1-5
CASSLEGQPQHF
TGTGCCAGCAGCTTGGAGGGACAGCCCCAGCATTTT
>TRBV5-8|.|.|TRBJ2-1
CARIGGKTYNEQFF
TGTGCCAGGATAGGAGGGAAGACCTACAATGAGCAGTTCTTC
>TRBV18|.|TRBD1|TRBJ2-1
CASSPQGQGGSEQFF
TGTGCCAGCTCACCCCAGGGACAGGGTGGCAGTGAGCAGTTCTTC
>TRBV2|.|.|TRBJ1-6
CAREQAAGISALHF
TGTGCCAGGGAACAGGCCGCGGGGATTTCGGCCCTCCACTTT
>TRBV28|.|.|TRBJ2-3
CASSQAGSTDTQYF
TGTGCCAGCAGTCAAGCAGGGAGCACAGATACGCAGTATTTT
>TRBV19|.|.|TRBJ2-6
CASSIDSPGANVLTF
TGTGCCAGTAGTATAGACAGTCCCGGGGCCAACGTCCTGACTTTC
>TRBV25-1|.|TRBD2|TRBJ2-2
CASSPGGTSGFSGELFF
TGTGCCAGCAGTCCGGGGGGGACTAGCGGATTTTCCGGGGAGCTGTTTTTT
>TRBV4-1|.|TRBD2|TRBJ2-7
CASSQDTSGVYEQYF
TGCGCCAGCAGCCAAGATACTAGCGGGGTCTACGAGCAGTACTTC
>TRBV7-9|.|TRBD1|TRBJ2-1
CASSFDRVYNEQFF
TGTGCCAGCAGCTTCGACAGGGTTTACAATGAGCAGTTCTTC
>TRBV6-5|.|TRBD1|TRBJ2-7
CANRGWGYEQYF
TGTGCCAACAGGGGATGGGGCTACGAGCAGTACTTC
>TRBV7-9|few|TRBD2|TRBJ2-1
CASSSPSLAPGGNEQFF
TGTGCCAGCAGCAGTCCTTCACTAGCGCCCGGGGGAAATGAGCAGTTCTTC
>TRBV4-3|few|.|TRBJ1-2
CASSQDVRANYGYTF
TGCGCCAGCAGCCAAGATGTGAGAGCTAACTATGGCTACACCTTC
>TRBV2|.|.|TRBJ1-3
CASSVSGVGNTIYF
TGTGCCAGCAGTGTCTCGGGGGTTGGAAACACCATATATTTT
>TRBV2|.|TRBD2|TRBJ2-7
CASSEVWLAGGESSYEQYF
TGTGCCAGCAGTGAAGTTTGGCTAGCGGGGGGCGAGAGTTCCTACGAGCAGTACTTC
>TRBV6-4|.|.|TRBJ2-7
CASSETWGGSRYF
TGTGCCAGCAGTGAGACTTGGGGGGGCTCGAGATACTTC
>TRBV7-2|.|.|TRBJ2-5
CASSFHGQSILETQYF
TGTGCCAGCAGCTTCCACGGACAAAGTATTCTAGAGACCCAGTACTTC
>TRBV27|.|TRBD2|TRBJ2-3
CASSSRAGGPSDTQYF
TGTGCCAGCAGTTCCCGCGCGGGGGGGCCTTCAGATACGCAGTATTTT
>TRBV19|.|TRBD2|TRBJ2-1
CASSTYSGGVINEQFF
TGTGCCAGTAGTACCTATAGCGGGGGGGTTATTAATGAGCAGTTCTTC
>TRBV7-7|.|.|TRBJ2-6
CASSRGPFLSGANVLTF
TGTGCCAGCAGCCGAGGTCCATTCCTCTCTGGGGCCAACGTCCTGACTTTC
>TRBV9|.|TRBD1|TRBJ1-4
CASSENRGVEKLFF
TGTGCCAGCAGCGAGAACAGGGGGGTTGAAAAACTGTTTTTT
>TRBV18|few|TRBD2|TRBJ2-7
CASSPPGLGASEQYF
TGTGCCAGCTCACCACCGGGACTAGGGGCCTCCGAGCAGTACTTC
>TRBV5-6|.|TRBD1|TRBJ2-3
CASSLGTGHTDTQYF
TGTGCCAGCAGCTTAGGGACAGGGCACACAGATACGCAGTATTTT